These 4 T cell receptor beta chains were all obtained from the same sample, sequenced in a study of T cells after yellow fever vaccination. Each CDR3 protein is one row after TCRdb ran MiXCR on the 5' RACE reads. The sample has around 56,000 distinct CDR3 sequences; approximately 6% are singletons. Specimen: PBMCs, either bulk or a sorted T-cell subset (CD4+, CD8+, memory, or dextramer-sorted; not recorded which), collected on the day of the yellow fever booster vaccination. These TCRs come from a man between 18 and 29 years old who received the YFV17D yellow fever vaccine.

This clonotype was observed many times. This chain connects TRBV10-3 to TRBJ2-2, with D possibly TRBD2 on 6 matching bases. There are 14 residues in the CDR3. Per germline, CDR1 ENHRY and CDR2 SYGVKD. The germline V and J ends were trimmed by 8 bases and 4 bases, with 14 bases remaining between them. CDR3 sequence reads: CAIGDRGITGELFF. CDR3 nucleotide sequence: TGTGCCATCGGCGACCGGGGGATCACCGGGGAGCTGTTTTTT.

A word on this clonotype: An end of the junction does not agree with germline; a read error may underlie this. The genes are TRBV11-1 and TRBJ1-3; D not resolved. CDR3 length equals 15 residues. Germline values: CDR1 SGHAT, CDR2 FQDESV (reference sequence). Here the CDR3 DNA reads TGTGCAAGCAGACCGTCGTCGAGATCTGGAAACACCATATATTTT. Its protein product is CASRPSSRSGNTIYF.

This clonotype was recorded many times. The rearrangement links TRBV6-5 to TRBJ1-2; D is undetermined. This CDR3 region has 15 residues. Per germline, CDR1 MNHEY and CDR2 SVGAGI. Trimming pared 4 bases from V and 8 bases from J, leaving 20 bases between. This chain's CDR3 is CASSSLIGTHRGYTF. In DNA, the CDR3 is TGTGCCAGCAGTTCCCTCATCGGAACCCATCGGGGCTACACCTTC.

This clonotype was detected many times. The chain recombines TRBV25-1 with TRBJ1-2; no clear D gene. Germline-derived CDR1 and CDR2 are MGHDK and SYGVNS. The V end was cut by 6 bases, the J end by 3 bases, with 14 bases between. CDR3 length: 14 residues. The CDR3 bases are TGTGCCAGCAGGGGAGACCCTCTACACTATGGCTACACCTTC. Protein: CASRGDPLHYGYTF.